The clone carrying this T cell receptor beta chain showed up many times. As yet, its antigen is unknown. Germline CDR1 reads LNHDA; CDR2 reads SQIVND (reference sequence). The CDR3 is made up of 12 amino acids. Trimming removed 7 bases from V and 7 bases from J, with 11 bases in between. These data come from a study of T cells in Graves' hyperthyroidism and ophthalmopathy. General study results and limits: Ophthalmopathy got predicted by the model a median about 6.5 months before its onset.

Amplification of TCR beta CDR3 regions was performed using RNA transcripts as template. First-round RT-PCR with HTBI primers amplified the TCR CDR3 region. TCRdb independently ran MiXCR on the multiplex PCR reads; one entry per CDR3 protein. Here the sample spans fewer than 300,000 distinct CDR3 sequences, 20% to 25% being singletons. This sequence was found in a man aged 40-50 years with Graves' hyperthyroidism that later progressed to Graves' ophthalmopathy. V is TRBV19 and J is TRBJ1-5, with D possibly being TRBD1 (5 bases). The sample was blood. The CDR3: CASITPGQPQHF. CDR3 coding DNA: TGTGCCAGTATTACTCCAGGGCAGCCCCAGCATTTT.